Listed below are T cell receptor beta chains from one sample, sequenced in a study of T-cell memory formation after mild COVID-19. TCRdb redid the calling of the 5' RACE reads with MiXCR, one entry per CDR3 protein. The sample carries approximately 500,000 distinct CDR3 sequences, 20% to 25% recorded once. The material sequenced was PBMCs or a T cell subset sorted from them (not recorded which). Receptor source: an adult woman who had mild COVID-19 (a few samples of this study predate the infection). Cell type and time point are not known. Both conserved end residues are part of each CDR3. Each record gives: CDR3 length, D gene, clone size, J gene, V gene, CDR3 protein, CDR3 DNA. A D gene is named only where the DNA matches it firmly. Part of the rows lack a size; the others show once, few, many or a class for expanded clones.

16 TRBD2 few TRBJ2-3 TRBV7-2 CASSLMGGGPADTQYF TGTGCCAGCAGCCTCATGGGCGGGGGGCCGGCAGATACGCAGTATTTT
16 TRBD2 NA TRBJ2-3 TRBV7-9 CASSSRIAGVADTQYF TGTGCCAGCAGCTCCAGAATAGCGGGAGTGGCAGATACGCAGTATTTT
15 NA few TRBJ1-2 TRBV2 CASSEPGETNYGYTF TGTGCCAGCAGTGAACCTGGGGAAACTAACTATGGCTACACCTTC
16 TRBD1 NA TRBJ1-5 TRBV19 CASSGQGSNGNQPQHF TGTGCCAGTAGCGGACAGGGGAGTAATGGGAATCAGCCCCAGCATTTT
16 NA few TRBJ2-4 TRBV6-2/TRBV6-3 CATRESGFTAKNIQYF TGTGCCACCCGGGAGTCGGGGTTTACGGCCAAAAACATTCAGTACTTC
16 NA few TRBJ2-1 TRBV7-9 CASVPVDGFSYNEQFF TGTGCCAGCGTTCCCGTGGACGGGTTCTCCTACAATGAGCAGTTCTTC
13 TRBD1 NA TRBJ2-7 TRBV27 CASSAGGVNEQYF TGTGCCAGCAGTGCAGGGGGCGTCAACGAGCAGTACTTC
14 NA NA TRBJ2-4 TRBV11-3 CASSRVSAKNIQYF TGTGCCAGCAGCCGGGTGTCGGCCAAAAACATTCAGTACTTC
13 NA NA TRBJ1-2 TRBV6-5 CASSYSQGNGYTF TGTGCCAGCAGTTACTCCCAGGGCAATGGCTACACCTTC
14 NA NA TRBJ2-4 TRBV27 CASRRDGTKNIQYF TGTGCCAGCCGGAGGGACGGGACCAAAAACATTCAGTACTTC
16 NA NA TRBJ2-7 TRBV14 CASSQRQDALSYEQYF TGTGCCAGCAGCCAGCGGCAAGATGCCCTCTCCTACGAGCAGTACTTC
17 TRBD2 NA TRBJ2-2 TRBV12-3/TRBV12-4 CASSPREGRKNTGELFF TGTGCCAGCAGTCCTCGGGAGGGTAGAAAGAACACCGGGGAGCTGTTTTTT
15 TRBD1 NA TRBJ2-3 TRBV7-2 CASSPGTGRIDTQYF TGTGCCAGCAGCCCCGGGACAGGAAGAATCGATACGCAGTATTTT
16 TRBD2 few TRBJ2-7 TRBV5-1 CASSSRTGGISYEQYF TGCGCCAGCAGCTCCCGCACGGGGGGTATCTCCTACGAGCAGTACTTC
15 NA NA TRBJ2-3 TRBV3-1 CASSRRPSSTDTQYF TGTGCCAGCAGCCGGCGGCCTTCTAGCACAGATACGCAGTATTTT
18 TRBD2 many TRBJ2-3 TRBV7-2 CASSLAASGGLSTDTQYF TGTGCCAGCAGCCTGGCGGCTAGCGGGGGACTCAGCACAGATACGCAGTATTTT
17 TRBD1 many TRBJ2-1 TRBV2 CASSERGRLHSYNEQFF TGTGCCAGCAGTGAGAGGGGGCGGCTACACTCCTACAATGAGCAGTTCTTC
15 NA NA TRBJ2-7 TRBV29-1 CSATLGRDPSYEQYF TGCAGCGCCACCTTGGGAAGGGACCCCTCCTACGAGCAGTACTTC
14 NA NA TRBJ1-2 TRBV20-1 CSARTGKGVLGYTF TGCAGTGCTAGGACGGGAAAGGGGGTGTTAGGCTACACCTTC
18 TRBD1 NA TRBJ1-3 TRBV18 CASSQNLGQGNSGNTIYF TGTGCCAGCTCACAAAACCTCGGACAGGGAAACTCTGGAAACACCATATATTTT
15 TRBD1 once TRBJ1-1 TRBV11-2 CASSAQGTGSTEAFF TGTGCCAGCAGCGCCCAGGGGACAGGGTCTACCGAAGCTTTCTTT
14 TRBD2 NA TRBJ2-7 TRBV20-1 CSAGLAGGSHEQYF TGCAGTGCTGGACTAGCGGGAGGGTCCCACGAGCAGTACTTC
11 NA NA TRBJ2-3 TRBV25-1 CASRASDTQYF TGTGCCAGCAGAGCGTCAGATACGCAGTATTTT
17 TRBD1 few TRBJ2-1 TRBV7-9 CASSAGTGRKIYNEQFF TGTGCCAGCAGCGCAGGGACAGGGAGGAAGATTTACAATGAGCAGTTCTTC
15 TRBD1 NA TRBJ2-1 TRBV29-1 CSAGPTGWGYNEQFF TGCAGCGCCGGCCCGACAGGGTGGGGTTACAATGAGCAGTTCTTC
15 TRBD1 NA TRBJ1-5 TRBV6-5 CASSYRGPGNQPQHF TGTGCCAGCAGTTACAGGGGGCCTGGCAATCAGCCCCAGCATTTT
16 NA few TRBJ2-1 TRBV5-1 CASSLGTMQGLNEQFF TGCGCCAGCAGCTTGGGTACTATGCAGGGGCTCAATGAGCAGTTCTTC
16 NA NA TRBJ1-3 TRBV25-1 CASSDQPGQFGNTIYF TGTGCCAGCAGTGACCAGCCCGGACAGTTTGGAAACACCATATATTTT
13 NA NA TRBJ1-1 TRBV3-1 CASSQVANTEAFF TGTGCCAGCAGCCAAGTGGCGAACACTGAAGCTTTCTTT
13 NA few TRBJ1-1 TRBV24-1 CATSEFGDTEAFF TGTGCCACCAGTGAGTTTGGGGACACTGAAGCTTTCTTT
17 TRBD1 once TRBJ2-1 TRBV12-3/TRBV12-4 CASSLELVQGSHNEQFF TGTGCCAGCAGTTTAGAGTTAGTACAGGGGAGCCACAATGAGCAGTTCTTC
15 TRBD1 few TRBJ2-3 TRBV9 CASSDAGGASDTQYF TGTGCCAGCAGCGACGCAGGGGGCGCATCAGATACGCAGTATTTT
15 TRBD1 NA TRBJ2-1 TRBV12-3/TRBV12-4 CASRIDRGSYNEQFF TGTGCCAGCAGAATCGACAGGGGGTCCTACAATGAGCAGTTCTTC
15 NA NA TRBJ1-6 TRBV5-6 CASSDVGQRNSPLHF TGTGCCAGCAGCGATGTCGGGCAGAGGAATTCACCCCTCCACTTT
15 NA NA TRBJ2-7 TRBV7-9 CASSHKSGQGYEQYF TGTGCCAGCAGCCACAAGTCGGGGCAAGGCTACGAGCAGTACTTC
11 TRBD1 NA TRBJ2-1 TRBV3-1 CASKGANEQFF TGTGCCAGCAAGGGGGCAAATGAGCAGTTCTTC
16 TRBD1 NA TRBJ2-2 TRBV5-1 CASSLAGTGGVGELFF TGCGCCAGCAGCTTGGCCGGGACAGGGGGCGTCGGGGAGCTGTTTTTT
16 NA once TRBJ2-1 TRBV4-1 CASSQVTGAFYNEQFF TGCGCCAGCAGCCAGGTCACGGGGGCTTTCTACAATGAGCAGTTCTTC
11 NA NA TRBJ1-4 TRBV29-1 CSVAQNEKLFF TGCAGCGTCGCTCAGAATGAAAAACTGTTTTTT
13 NA few TRBJ2-1 TRBV6-2/TRBV6-3 CASSRSSYNEQFF TGTGCCAGCAGCCGGAGCTCCTACAATGAGCAGTTCTTC
14 TRBD1 few TRBJ2-1 TRBV3-1 CASSQMGQRNEQFF TGTGCCAGCAGCCAAATGGGACAGAGGAATGAGCAGTTCTTC
13 TRBD2 NA TRBJ2-1 TRBV11-2 CASSPRLAGEQFF TGTGCCAGCAGCCCTCGCCTAGCGGGGGAGCAGTTCTTC
14 NA NA TRBJ2-7 TRBV4-3 CASSQGDLRGEQYF TGCGCCAGCAGCCAAGGGGACCTACGGGGAGAGCAGTACTTC
14 TRBD1 NA TRBJ1-2 TRBV6-5 CASRVRGQTYGYTF TGTGCCAGCAGAGTTCGGGGACAGACTTATGGCTACACCTTC
12 TRBD2 NA TRBJ2-7 TRBV7-6 CASTGGPGEQYF TGTGCCAGCACGGGAGGGCCTGGTGAGCAGTACTTC
15 NA NA TRBJ2-1 TRBV2 CASSVRRSSYNEQFF TGTGCCAGCAGCGTGAGGCGTAGCTCCTACAATGAGCAGTTCTTC
15 NA NA TRBJ2-5 TRBV24-1 CATSDLQSGVETQYF TGTGCCACCAGTGATTTGCAAAGTGGGGTAGAGACCCAGTACTTC
13 NA NA TRBJ2-1 TRBV11-1 CASSLFVSAGQFF TGTGCCAGCAGCTTATTCGTTTCGGCAGGCCAGTTCTTC
14 TRBD1 NA TRBJ2-3 TRBV29-1 CSVVPGQATDTQYF TGCAGCGTGGTTCCGGGACAGGCAACAGATACGCAGTATTTT
15 NA few TRBJ1-3 TRBV24-1 CATSGPGNSGNTIYF TGTGCCACCAGTGGACCAGGGAACTCTGGAAACACCATATATTTT
13 NA few TRBJ2-5 TRBV20-1 CSAPRGAEETQYF TGCAGTGCTCCCCGGGGGGCCGAAGAGACCCAGTACTTC
14 NA few TRBJ2-7 TRBV20-1 CSASHPGGSYEQYF TGCAGTGCTAGTCATCCAGGAGGCTCCTACGAGCAGTACTTC
16 NA few TRBJ2-7 TRBV4-2 CASSQEDVGGRRPQYF TGTGCCAGCAGCCAAGAAGATGTTGGGGGGCGCCGACCCCAGTACTTC
15 NA few TRBJ2-7 TRBV7-2 CASSLVTTGSYEQYF TGTGCCAGCAGCTTAGTGACGACAGGCTCCTACGAGCAGTACTTC
16 TRBD2 NA TRBJ2-1 TRBV7-3 CASSLTGTSGLNEQFF TGTGCCAGCAGCTTGACCGGGACTAGCGGACTGAATGAGCAGTTCTTC
15 NA once TRBJ1-1 TRBV12-3/TRBV12-4 CASSLIRGLNTEAFF TGTGCCAGCAGTTTAATCAGGGGTTTGAACACTGAAGCTTTCTTT
13 NA NA TRBJ1-4 TRBV24-1 CATSDLEGAKLFF TGTGCCACCAGTGATTTGGAGGGCGCAAAACTGTTTTTT
15 TRBD2 NA TRBJ2-2 TRBV4-1 CASSQLGGRAGELFF TGCGCCAGCAGCCAACTTGGGGGGAGGGCCGGGGAGCTGTTTTTT
15 TRBD2 few TRBJ2-3 TRBV7-2 CASSLAHGLAETQYF TGTGCCAGCAGCTTAGCCCATGGACTAGCGGAAACGCAGTATTTT
16 TRBD2 few TRBJ2-1 TRBV5-1 CASAQVAGEIPNEQFF TGCGCCAGCGCTCAAGTAGCGGGAGAGATCCCCAATGAGCAGTTCTTC